This T cell receptor (beta chain) originates from a study of T cell responses to AZD1222 COVID-19 vaccine. CDR3 length equals 14 residues. V gave up 2 bases and J gave up 8 bases, with 12 bases separating them. Germline V CDR1 and CDR2: LNHDA, SQIVND (reference sequence). The table came from immunoSEQ multiplex PCR; TCRdb's copy has only in-frame clones and leaves some out. Here the sample spans around 100,000 clones, around 91% being singletons. Study results and limitations: No repertoire was sampled before or during the peak T cell response, only after it.

Note on this clone: Its antigen is as yet unknown.

J is TRBJ1-4 and V is TRBV19, with a tentative D call TRBD1 (5 bases). Sequenced here: peripheral blood, sampled on day 0 of AZD1222 vaccination. The sequence was collected from an adult in good health. CDR3 amino acids: CASSISGGEEKLFF. The CDR3 DNA is TGTGCCAGTAGTATATCCGGGGGGGAGGAAAAACTGTTTTTT.